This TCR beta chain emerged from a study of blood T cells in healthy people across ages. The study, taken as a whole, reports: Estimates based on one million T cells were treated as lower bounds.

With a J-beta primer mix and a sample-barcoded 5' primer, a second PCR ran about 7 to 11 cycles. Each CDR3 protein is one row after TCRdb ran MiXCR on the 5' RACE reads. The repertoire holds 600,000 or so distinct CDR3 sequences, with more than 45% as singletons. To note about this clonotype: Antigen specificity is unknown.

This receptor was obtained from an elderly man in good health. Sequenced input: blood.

Here the CDR3 reads CASSFGTPVGEQYF. CDR3 nucleotides: TGTGCCAGCAGCTTCGGGACACCCGTCGGCGAGCAGTACTTC. This chain joins TRBV5-6 and TRBJ2-7, with D possibly matching TRBD1 (6 bases). V lost 2 bases and J lost 6, with 15 bases in between. The length of the CDR3 is 14 residues. Germline V gene lookup returns CDR1 SGHDT and CDR2 YYEEEE.